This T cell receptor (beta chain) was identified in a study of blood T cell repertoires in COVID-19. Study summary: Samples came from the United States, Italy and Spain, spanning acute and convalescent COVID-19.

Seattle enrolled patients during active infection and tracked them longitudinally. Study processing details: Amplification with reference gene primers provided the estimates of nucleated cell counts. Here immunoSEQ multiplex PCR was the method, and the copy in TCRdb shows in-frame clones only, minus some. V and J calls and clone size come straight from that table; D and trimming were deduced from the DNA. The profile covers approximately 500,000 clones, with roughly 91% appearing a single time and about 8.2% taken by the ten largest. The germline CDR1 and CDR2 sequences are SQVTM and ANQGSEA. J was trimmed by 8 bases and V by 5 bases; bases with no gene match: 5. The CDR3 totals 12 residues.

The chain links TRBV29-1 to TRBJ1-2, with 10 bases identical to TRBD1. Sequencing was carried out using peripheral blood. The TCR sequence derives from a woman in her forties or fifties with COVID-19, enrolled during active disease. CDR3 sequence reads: CSVLGQGNGYTF. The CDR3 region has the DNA TGCAGCGTTTTGGGACAGGGGAACGGCTACACCTTC.